The clone carrying this TCR beta chain was recorded many times. The antigen is undetermined. These data belong to a study of regulatory T cells in long-lasting Graves disease. With iRepertoire HTBI primers and Arm-PCR of CDR3 regions, TCR beta libraries were built. One entry per CDR3 protein, called by TCRdb with MiXCR from the multiplex PCR reads. The sample yields about 500,000 distinct CDR3 sequences, about 17% seen once. The CDR3 totals 14 residues. Germline V gene data show CDR1 as SGHTA and CDR2 as FQGTGA. The V gene end was trimmed by 4 bases and the J gene end by 3 bases; junction bases not matched to a gene: 1. The time point denotes: newly diagnosed GD, antithyroid drugs for less than 3 months. RNA isolated from PBMCs was used to make the TCR library. The study, taken as a whole, reports: The number of shared public clonotypes was higher in persistent patients (about 3,000) than new patients (around 890).

The data were also submitted as part of a second study, on T cells in Graves' hyperthyroidism and ophthalmopathy. From that second work: Hyperthyroidism in the patients, aged 18 to 65, was newly diagnosed and under 2 months in duration.

Here the sequenced sample was peripheral blood mononuclear cells (PBMCs), taken at new diagnosis, from a patient treated with antithyroid drugs. The receptor's source is a man in his forties with Graves disease. The chain uses TRBV7-3 and TRBJ2-3, with 10 nucleotides matching TRBD2. CDR3 amino acids: CASSSGLATDTQYF. Written as DNA, the CDR3 is TGTGCCAGCAGCTCGGGACTAGCGACAGATACGCAGTATTTT.